Here is one T cell receptor (beta chain) with its context. Its specificity is unknown. Sequencing was at deep level. Only in-frame clones appear in the TCRdb table, and some are missing; sequencing was by immunoSEQ multiplex PCR. The repertoire holds some 1,400,000 clones, with about 96% as singletons. Study donors comprised healthy, HIV-negative adults devoid of recent acute infection or vaccination. Looked up from germline, CDR1 is MDHEN and CDR2 is SYDVKM. The V and J ends lost 7 bases and 5 bases, in that order; junction bases with no gene match: 9. There are 15 residues in the CDR3. The source of the sample is a study of shared clonotypes between healthy human individuals. Findings of the study overall: In general, naive subsets displayed greater estimated richness than memory subsets did.

The chain uses TRBV28 and TRBJ2-2, with 8 bases matching TRBD1. This receptor was obtained from a man between 25 and 39 years old in good health. Sequenced material: naive CD4+ T cells sorted from blood. As for subset: CD45RA+ positively selected. CDR3 amino acids: CASTVGQGDTGELFF. CDR3 nucleotides: TGTGCCAGCACCGTCGGACAGGGAGATACCGGGGAGCTGTTTTTT.